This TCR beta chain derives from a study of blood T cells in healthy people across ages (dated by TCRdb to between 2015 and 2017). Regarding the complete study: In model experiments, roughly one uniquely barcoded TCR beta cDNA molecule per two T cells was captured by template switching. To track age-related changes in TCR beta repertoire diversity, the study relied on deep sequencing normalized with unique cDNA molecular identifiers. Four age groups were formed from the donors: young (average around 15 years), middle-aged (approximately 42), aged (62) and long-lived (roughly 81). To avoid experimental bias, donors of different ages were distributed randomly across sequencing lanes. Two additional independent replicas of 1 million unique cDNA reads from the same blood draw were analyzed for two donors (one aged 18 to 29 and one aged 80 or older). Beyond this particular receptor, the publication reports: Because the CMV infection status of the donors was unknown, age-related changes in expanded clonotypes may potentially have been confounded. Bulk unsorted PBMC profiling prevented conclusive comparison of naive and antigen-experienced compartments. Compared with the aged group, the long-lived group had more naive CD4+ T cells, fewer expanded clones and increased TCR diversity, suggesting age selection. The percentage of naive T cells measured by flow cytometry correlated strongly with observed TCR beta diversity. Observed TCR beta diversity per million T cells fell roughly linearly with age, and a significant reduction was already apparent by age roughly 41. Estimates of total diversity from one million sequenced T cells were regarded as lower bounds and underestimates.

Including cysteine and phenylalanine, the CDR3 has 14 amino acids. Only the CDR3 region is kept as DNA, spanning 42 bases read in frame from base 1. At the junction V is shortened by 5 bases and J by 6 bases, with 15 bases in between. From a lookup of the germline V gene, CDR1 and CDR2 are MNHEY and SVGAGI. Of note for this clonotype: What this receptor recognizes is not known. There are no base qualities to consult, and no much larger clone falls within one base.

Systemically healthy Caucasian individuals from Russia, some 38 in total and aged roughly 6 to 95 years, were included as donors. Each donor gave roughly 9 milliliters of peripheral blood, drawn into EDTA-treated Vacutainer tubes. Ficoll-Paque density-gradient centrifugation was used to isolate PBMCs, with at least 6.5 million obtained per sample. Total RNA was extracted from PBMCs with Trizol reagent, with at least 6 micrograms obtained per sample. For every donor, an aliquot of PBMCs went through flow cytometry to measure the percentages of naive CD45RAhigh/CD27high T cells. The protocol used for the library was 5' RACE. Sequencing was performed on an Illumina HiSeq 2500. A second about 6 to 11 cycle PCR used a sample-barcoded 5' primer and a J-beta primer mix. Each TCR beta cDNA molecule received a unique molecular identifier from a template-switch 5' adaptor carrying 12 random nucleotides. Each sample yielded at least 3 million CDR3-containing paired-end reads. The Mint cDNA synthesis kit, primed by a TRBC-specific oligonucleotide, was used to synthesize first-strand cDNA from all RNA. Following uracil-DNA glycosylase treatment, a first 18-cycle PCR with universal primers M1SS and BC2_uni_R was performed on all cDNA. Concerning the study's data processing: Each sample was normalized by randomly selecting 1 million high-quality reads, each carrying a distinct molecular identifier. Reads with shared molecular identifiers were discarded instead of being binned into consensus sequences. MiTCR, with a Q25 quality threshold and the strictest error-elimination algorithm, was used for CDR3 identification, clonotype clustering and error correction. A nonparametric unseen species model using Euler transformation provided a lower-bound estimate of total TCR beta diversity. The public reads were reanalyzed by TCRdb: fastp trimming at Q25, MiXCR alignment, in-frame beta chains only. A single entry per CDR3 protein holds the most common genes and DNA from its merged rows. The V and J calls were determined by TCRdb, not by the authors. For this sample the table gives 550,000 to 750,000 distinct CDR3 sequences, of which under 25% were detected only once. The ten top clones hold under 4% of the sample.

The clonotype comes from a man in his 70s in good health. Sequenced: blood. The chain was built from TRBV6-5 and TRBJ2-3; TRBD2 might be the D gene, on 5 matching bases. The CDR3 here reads CASSPSPVGDTQYF. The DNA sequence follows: TGTGCCAGCAGTCCTAGCCCGGTGGGGGATACGCAGTATTTT.